This is a list of T cell receptor beta chains from one sample in a study of cytomegalovirus exposure and HLA in healthy donors. Data came from immunoSEQ multiplex PCR; TCRdb stores just in-frame clones and leaves some out. This sample has approximately 170,000 clones, with over 80% found just once. Sequencing input: PBMCs. These receptors came from a man in his thirties or forties in good health and CMV-seropositive. Both conserved end residues are part of each CDR3. A D gene is named only where the DNA matches it firmly. Clone size appears in some rows only: once, few, many, or a class for an expanded clone.

CASSWDRAEQPQHF,TGTGCCAGCAGTTGGGACAGGGCTGAACAGCCCCAGCATTTT,TRBD1,TRBJ1-5,TRBV2,few
CASSSLGNQPQHF,TGTGCCAGCAGTTCCCTCGGCAATCAGCCCCAGCATTTT,-,TRBJ1-5,TRBV6-5,once
CASSVKPMGHRVRSYGYTF,TGTGCCAGCAGCGTAAAACCCATGGGTCACAGGGTTAGGAGTTATGGCTACACCTTC,-,TRBJ1-2,TRBV9,-
CAWSDRGLDGYTF,TGTGCCTGGAGTGACAGGGGGCTGGATGGCTACACCTTC,TRBD1,TRBJ1-2,TRBV30,-
CASSIEPGPNTEAFF,TGTGCCAGCAGCATCGAGCCAGGCCCGAACACTGAAGCTTTCTTT,-,TRBJ1-1,TRBV11-2,-
CASSQIAGGYSYEQYF,TGCGCCAGCAGCCAGATAGCGGGGGGCTATTCCTACGAGCAGTACTTC,TRBD2,TRBJ2-7,TRBV5-1,-
CASSYSPGGTGNTIYF,TGTGCCAGCAGTTACTCGCCGGGGGGCACTGGAAACACCATATATTTT,-,TRBJ1-3,TRBV6-5,once
CSAYYTEAFF,TGCAGCGCCTATTACACTGAAGCTTTCTTT,-,TRBJ1-1,TRBV29-1,-
CASSVEVPGGPEEQFF,TGTGCCAGCAGCGTAGAGGTCCCGGGGGGGCCGGAGGAGCAGTTCTTC,TRBD2,TRBJ2-1,TRBV9,-
CASSWGISYEQYF,TGTGCCAGCAGCTGGGGCATCTCCTACGAGCAGTACTTC,-,TRBJ2-7,TRBV13,-